The entry below gives a single T cell receptor (beta chain) sequence along with its context. Antigen: not known. The sample belongs to a study of shared clonotypes between healthy human individuals. Study-wide context: The study used three CD4 naive, three CD4 memory, two CD8 naive and one CD8 memory plate per donor. General study points: It was the few donors that limited the genetic and exposure-history diversity represented.

V lost 5 bases, J lost 4 bases, and 14 bases lay in between. CDR3 size: 14 residues. Germline V gene data show CDR1 as SEHNR and CDR2 as FQNEAQ (reference sequence). Sequencing used immunoSEQ multiplex PCR; TCRdb keeps in-frame clones, though not all of them. Here the sample spans more than 2 million clones, over 85% being singletons. It was CD45RO-negative cells, positively selected for CCR7, that made up naive CD8 cells, with terminally differentiated effector memory CD45RA+ cells excluded. Sequences were obtained from naive CD8+ T cells sorted from blood. The source of this sequence is a man aged 18-30 years in good health. The genes are TRBV7-9 and TRBJ2-5; TRBD1 might be the D (8 bases). The CDR3 here is CASSETGEGETQYF. The CDR3 DNA reads TGTGCCAGCAGCGAGACAGGGGAGGGAGAGACCCAGTACTTC.